Following are 29 T cell receptor beta chains from one sample sequenced in a study of blood T cell repertoires in COVID-19. This table comes from immunoSEQ multiplex PCR, and its TCRdb copy is limited to in-frame clones, with some not included. The data hold 95,000 to 150,000 clones, with about 74% observed a single time. Sequenced input: peripheral blood. The source of these receptors is a man aged 60-69 years with acute or convalescent COVID-19.

The chain links TRBV19 to TRBJ2-3; 14 bases are shared with TRBD2. J gave up 4 bases and V 5 bases, and 14 bases lay outside the gene matches. The CDR3 is 19 residues long. Germline values: CDR1 LNHDA, CDR2 SQIVND (reference sequence). The CDR3 spells CASSDPGLAGGSVADTQYF. CDR3 DNA sequence: TGTGCCAGTAGTGACCCCGGACTAGCGGGAGGCTCCGTAGCAGATACGCAGTATTTT.

This chain uses TRBV18 with TRBJ2-7, with 8 bases matching TRBD2. Losses at the gene ends were 4 bases for V and 3 bases for J; bases not matched to a gene: 8. This CDR3 region has 15 residues. Germline CDR1 is KGHSH and CDR2 is LQKENI. This CDR3 is CASSRAGVSVYEQYF. DNA for the CDR3: TGTGCCAGCTCACGAGCGGGGGTTTCGGTCTACGAGCAGTACTTC.

The CDR3 protein is CASSFRRGQQYEQYF. The CDR3 nucleotides are TGTGCCAGCAGCTTTCGGCGAGGACAGCAATACGAGCAGTACTTC. The chain combines TRBV5-8 with TRBJ2-7, with D perhaps TRBD1 (6 bases). The CDR3 covers 15 residues. V lost 2 bases and J 4 bases, leaving 16 bases between the germline ends. Germline CDR1 and CDR2: SGHTS and YDEGEE.

This chain uses TRBV3-1 (or the pseudogene TRBV3-2) with TRBJ1-6; D is ambiguous. The CDR3 has 15 amino acids. V gave up 0 bases and J gave up 12 bases, with 15 bases separating them. Germline CDR1 LGHDT, CDR2 YNNKEL (reference sequence). The CDR3 region is CASSQDRFAGRPLHF. CDR3 DNA sequence: TGTGCCAGCAGCCAAGATCGATTCGCGGGGAGACCCCTCCACTTT.

This clone was observed once. V is TRBV19 and J is TRBJ1-1; D is possibly TRBD1 (6 bases). Trimming stripped 8 bases from V and 5 bases from J, with 21 bases between. The CDR3 extends over 15 amino acids. Germline V gene data show CDR1 as LNHDA and CDR2 as SQIVND (reference sequence). The CDR3 loop is CASRTTGSRGTEAFF. The CDR3 DNA follows: TGTGCCAGTCGAACTACAGGCTCAAGGGGGACTGAAGCTTTCTTT.

This chain joins TRBV6-5 and TRBJ1-2; 11 bases fit TRBD1. CDR1 and CDR2 (germline): MNHEY, SVGAGI. The CDR3 has 14 residues. The J segment lost 7 bases and the V segment lost 6 bases, leaving 7 bases of the junction unmatched. CDR3: CASRQGQGVGGYTF. The CDR3 region has the DNA TGTGCCAGCAGGCAGGGACAGGGGGTCGGTGGCTACACCTTC.

A remark on this clone: At one of its ends the junction is not consistent with the germline gene, which may arise from a read error. The J gene is TRBJ1-5, the V gene TRBV5-1; TRBD1 aligns across 8 bases. Germline lookup yields CDR1 SGHRS and CDR2 YFSETQ. The CDR3 is made up of 15 amino acids. The CDR3 reads CASSLDGQGYQPQHF. DNA of the CDR3: TGCGCCAGCAGTTTGGACGGACAGGGTTACCAGCCCCAGCATTTT.

The rearrangement links TRBV18 to TRBJ2-3; TRBD2 matches 11 bases. Germline V gene lookup returns CDR1 KGHSH and CDR2 LQKENI. J gave up 0 bases and V 5 bases, and 1 base lay outside the gene matches. The CDR3 sequence is 15 residues long. For the CDR3, the DNA is TGTGCCAGCTCAACTAGCGGGAGCAGCACAGATACGCAGTATTTT. Its translation is CASSTSGSSTDTQYF. The full variable domain, its missing parts supplied by reference TRBV18 and TRBJ2-3, is NAGVMQNPRHLVRRRGQEARLRCSPMKGHSHVYWYRQLPEEGLKFMVYLQKENIIDESGMPKERFSAEFPKEGPSILRIQQVVRGDSAAYFCASSTSGSSTDTQYFGPGTRLTVL.

V is TRBV10-1 and J is TRBJ1-1; TRBD1 matches at 12 bases. Germline lookup yields CDR1 WNHNN and CDR2 SYGVQD (reference sequence). The CDR3 is made up of 15 amino acids. J gave up 6 bases and V 0 bases, and 2 bases lay outside the gene matches. DNA for the CDR3: TGCGCCAGCAGTGAGTCGGGACAGGGGGCATCTGAAGCTTTCTTT. Residues: CASSESGQGASEAFF.

The gene calls are TRBV5-1 and TRBJ2-2, with TRBD2 identical over 13 bases. Germline CDR1 is SGHRS and CDR2 is YFSETQ. CDR3 length: 15 residues. Trimming cost V 4 bases and J 7 bases; bases outside gene matches: 4. CDR3 sequence (DNA): TGCGCCAGCAGCCCGACTAGCGGGGGGATCGGGGAGCTGTTTTTT. Protein: CASSPTSGGIGELFF. The whole variable domain, filled in from reference TRBV5-1 and TRBJ2-2, reads KAGVTQTPRYLIKTRGQQVTLSCSPISGHRSVSWYQQTPGQGLQFLFEYFSETQRNKGNFPGRFSGRQFSNSRSEMNVSTLELGDSALYLCASSPTSGGIGELFFGEGSRLTVL.

CDR3 coding DNA: TGTGCCAGCAGCCAAGAATCAACAGGGGTTTATAAAGCTTTCTTT. As protein: CASSQESTGVYKAFF. The chain links TRBV3-1 (or the pseudogene TRBV3-2) to TRBJ1-1; TRBD1 matches at 7 bases. With 0 bases clipped from V and 9 bases from J, the junction kept 10 bases outside the gene matches. Germline V gene sequence: CDR1 LGHDT, CDR2 YNNKEL (reference sequence). The CDR3 sequence is 15 residues long.

The genes are TRBV19 and TRBJ2-7, with TRBD2 matching 10 bases. This CDR3 is 14 amino acids long. The V and J ends lost 7 bases and 3 bases, in that order; junction bases with no gene match: 6. Germline V lookup: CDR1 LNHDA, CDR2 SQIVND (reference sequence). The CDR3 nucleotides are TGTGCCAGTAAGAGTACTAGCGGGGACTACGAGCAGTACTTC. Its protein product is CASKSTSGDYEQYF. Complete variable domain (other parts from reference TRBV19 and TRBJ2-7): DGGITQSPKYLFRKEGQNVTLSCEQNLNHDAMYWYRQDPGQGLRLIYYSQIVNDFQKGDIAEGYSVSREKKESFPLTVTSAQKNPTAFYLCASKSTSGDYEQYFGPGTRLTVT.

The chain uses TRBV18 and TRBJ2-7; D is possibly TRBD1 (6 bases). With 6 bases removed from V and 3 bases from J, the gap between germline ends came to 15 bases. Germline V gene data show CDR1 as KGHSH and CDR2 as LQKENI. This CDR3 is 14 amino acids long. This chain's CDR3 is CASSEDRYFYEQYF. The CDR3, as DNA: TGTGCCAGCTCGGAGGACAGATATTTCTACGAGCAGTACTTC.

This clone was seen ten or more times. The rearrangement uses TRBV7-3 and TRBJ2-1, with 8 bases identical to TRBD2. This CDR3 region has 15 residues. The V gene end was trimmed by 1 base and the J gene end by 3 bases; junction bases not matched to a gene: 2. Germline V gives CDR1 SGHTA, CDR2 FQGTGA. This chain's CDR3 is CASSLILADYNEQFF. The CDR3 nucleotides are TGTGCCAGCAGCTTAATACTAGCGGACTACAATGAGCAGTTCTTC. Together with reference TRBV7-3 and TRBJ2-1, the CDR3 gives the full variable domain: GAGVSQTPSNKVTEKGKYVELRCDPISGHTALYWYRQSLGQGPEFLIYFQGTGAADDSGLPNDRFFAVRPEGSVSTLKIQRTERGDSAVYLCASSLILADYNEQFFGPGTRLTVL.

The chain recombines TRBV9 with TRBJ1-2; 12 bases line up with TRBD1. This CDR3 spans 14 amino acids. The germline V gene has CDR1 SGDLS and CDR2 YYNGEE. Losses at the gene ends were 2 bases for V and 7 bases for J; bases not matched to a gene: 3. DNA of the CDR3: TGTGCCAGCAGCGTGGGACAGGGGGCTGTTGGCTACACCTTC. Encoded protein: CASSVGQGAVGYTF.

The chain uses TRBV30 and TRBJ2-1; TRBD2 matches at 11 bases. Losses at the gene ends were 3 bases for V and 2 bases for J; bases not matched to a gene: 0. CDR3 length equals 14 residues. Germline V lookup: CDR1 GTSNPN, CDR2 SVGIG (reference sequence). The CDR3 bases are TGTGCCTGGAGACTAGCGGGAGCCTACAATGAGCAGTTCTTC. Its protein product is CAWRLAGAYNEQFF.

This chain uses TRBV7-2 with TRBJ2-7; 9 positions match TRBD2. This CDR3 has 14 amino acids. Germline CDR1 and CDR2: SGHTA and FQGNSA. V lost 5 bases and J lost 5; bases outside the gene matches: 7. The CDR3 spells CASSLWTSADEQYF. In DNA form, the CDR3 reads TGTGCCAGCAGCCTGTGGACTAGCGCTGACGAGCAGTACTTC.

The chain couples TRBV28 to TRBJ2-5, with TRBD1 identical over 7 bases. The CDR3 has 15 amino acids. Germline CDR1 reads MDHEN; CDR2 reads SYDVKM. Losses at the gene ends were 3 bases for V and 1 base for J; bases not matched to a gene: 5. This chain's CDR3 is CASSLDPGGQETQYF. DNA of the CDR3: TGTGCCAGCAGTTTGGACCCAGGGGGCCAAGAGACCCAGTACTTC.

The count of this clone is one. The chain employs TRBV27 and TRBJ2-1; maybe TRBD1 (7 bases). The germline gives CDR1 MNHEY, CDR2 SMNVEV (reference sequence). The V end was cut by 2 bases, the J end by 3 bases, with 14 bases between. The length of the CDR3 is 16 residues. DNA of the CDR3: TGTGCCAGCAGTTTAAGTAGGAGGGGGCTCTACAATGAGCAGTTCTTC. This codes for CASSLSRRGLYNEQFF.

This clone was observed a handful of times. The chain couples TRBV5-1 to TRBJ1-1; 7 bases are a match to TRBD1. Losses at the gene ends were 5 bases for V and 5 bases for J; bases not matched to a gene: 3. The germline V gene encodes CDR1 SGHRS and CDR2 YFSETQ. CDR3 length: 12 amino acids. CDR3 amino acids: CASRTGRTEAFF. CDR3 coding DNA: TGCGCCAGCAGGACAGGGCGGACTGAAGCTTTCTTT.

The V call is TRBV6-5, the J call TRBJ2-2; 8 nucleotides align to TRBD2. CDR1 MNHEY and CDR2 SVGAGI come from the germline V gene. V trimming: 9 bases; J trimming: 7 bases; junction bases outside the gene matches: 4. CDR3 length equals 12 residues. The CDR3 DNA follows: TGTGCCAGTCAGCGGGAGCACGGGGAGCTGTTTTTT. Translating gives CASQREHGELFF.

The chain uses TRBV28 and TRBJ2-1; D unresolved. The V end lost 3 bases, the J end lost 8 bases, and 11 bases lay between the germline ends. The CDR3 has 13 amino acids. Germline V gene lookup returns CDR1 MDHEN and CDR2 SYDVKM. The DNA of the CDR3 is TGTGCCAGCAGTTTGGTAAGAGGCTATGAGCAGTTCTTC. It translates to CASSLVRGYEQFF.

This rearrangement joins TRBV28 to TRBJ1-2, with 7 bases that match TRBD1. CDR3 length: 14 amino acids. Trimming at V came to 10 bases and at J to 0 bases, leaving 8 bases not matched to a gene. CDR1 MDHEN and CDR2 SYDVKM come from the germline V gene. This CDR3 reads CATGGTIANYGYTF. The CDR3 DNA follows: TGTGCCACAGGGGGTACCATTGCTAACTATGGCTACACCTTC.

The genes are TRBV19 and TRBJ2-4; 11 bases agree with TRBD2. The length of the CDR3 is 16 residues. The J segment lost 1 base and the V segment lost 5 bases, leaving 4 bases of the junction unmatched. From germline, CDR1 is LNHDA and CDR2 SQIVND (reference sequence). The CDR3 DNA sequence: TGTGCCAGTAGTCTCGTAGCGGGAGGGGCCAAAAACATTCAGTACTTC. This codes for CASSLVAGGAKNIQYF.

In its sample, this clone was seen a few times. The V call is TRBV6-5, the J call TRBJ1-1; 9 nucleotides align to TRBD1. The CDR3 is made up of 14 amino acids. The junction had 5 bases not matched to a gene; V was cut back by 9 bases and J by 0 bases. Germline assignment: CDR1 MNHEY and CDR2 SVGAGI. CDR3: CASGTGNMNTEAFF. The DNA of the CDR3 is TGTGCCAGTGGGACAGGGAATATGAACACTGAAGCTTTCTTT.

This rearrangement joins TRBV5-5 to TRBJ1-2, with a tentative D call TRBD1 (6 bases). This CDR3 contains 16 residues. Trimming pared 0 bases from V and 0 bases from J, leaving 12 bases between. Germline V gene data show CDR1 as SGHKS and CDR2 as YYEKEE (reference sequence). CDR3 amino acids: CASSLVQGVANYGYTF. The DNA of the CDR3 is TGTGCCAGCAGCTTGGTACAGGGCGTAGCTAACTATGGCTACACCTTC.

This clone has more than one count but fewer than ten. The genes are TRBV6-5 and TRBJ2-7; the D gene is possibly TRBD1 (5 bases). V lost 10 bases and J lost 0, with 10 bases in between. Germline assignment: CDR1 MNHEY and CDR2 SVGAGI. The CDR3 runs 12 residues. This CDR3 reads CATRQNSYEQYF. DNA for the CDR3: TGTGCCACCCGACAGAACTCCTACGAGCAGTACTTC.

Comments on this clone: This sample includes further DNA sequences coding for the same CDR3. V is TRBV2 and J is TRBJ1-6, with a tentative D call TRBD1 (6 bases). CDR1 and CDR2 (germline): SNHLY, FYNNEI. The CDR3 is made up of 13 amino acids. Trimming stripped 5 bases from V and 4 bases from J, with 6 bases between. The CDR3 bases are TGTGCCAGCAGTACAGGGTATAATTCACCCCTCCACTTT. The encoded protein is CASSTGYNSPLHF.

This chain uses TRBV2 with TRBJ1-5, with TRBD1 identical over 10 bases. Germline-derived CDR1 and CDR2 are SNHLY and FYNNEI. The CDR3 sequence is 14 residues long. The V and J ends lost 7 bases and 5 bases, in that order; junction bases with no gene match: 5. CDR3 residues: CASKLDRGYQPQHF. For the CDR3, the DNA is TGTGCCAGCAAACTGGACAGGGGGTATCAGCCCCAGCATTTT.